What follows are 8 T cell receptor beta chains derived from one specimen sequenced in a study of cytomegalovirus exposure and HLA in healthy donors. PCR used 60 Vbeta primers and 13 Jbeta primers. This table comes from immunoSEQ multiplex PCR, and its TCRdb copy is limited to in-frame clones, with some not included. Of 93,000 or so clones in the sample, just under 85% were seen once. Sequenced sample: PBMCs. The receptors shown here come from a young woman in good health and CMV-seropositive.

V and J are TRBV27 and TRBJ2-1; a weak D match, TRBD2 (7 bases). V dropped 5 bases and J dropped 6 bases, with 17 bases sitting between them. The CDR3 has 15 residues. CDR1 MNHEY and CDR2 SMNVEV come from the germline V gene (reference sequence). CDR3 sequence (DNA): TGTGCCAGCAGTCACGGGGGGCCCAAGACCAATGAGCAGTTCTTC. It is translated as CASSHGGPKTNEQFF.

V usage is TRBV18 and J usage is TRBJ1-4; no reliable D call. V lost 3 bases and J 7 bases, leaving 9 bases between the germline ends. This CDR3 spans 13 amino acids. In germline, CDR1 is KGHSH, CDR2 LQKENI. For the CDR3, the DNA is TGTGCCAGCTCACCTGGCGCGGGTGAAAAACTGTTTTTT. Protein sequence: CASSPGAGEKLFF.

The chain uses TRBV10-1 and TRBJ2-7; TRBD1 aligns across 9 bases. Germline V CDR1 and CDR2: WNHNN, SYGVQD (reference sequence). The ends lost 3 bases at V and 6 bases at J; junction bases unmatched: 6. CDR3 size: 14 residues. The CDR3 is CASSDPGQGSEQYF. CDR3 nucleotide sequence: TGCGCCAGCAGTGACCCGGGACAGGGTTCCGAGCAGTACTTC.

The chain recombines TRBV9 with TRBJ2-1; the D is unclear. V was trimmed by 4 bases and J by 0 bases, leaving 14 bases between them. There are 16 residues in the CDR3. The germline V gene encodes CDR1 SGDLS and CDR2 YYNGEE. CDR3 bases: TGTGCCAGCAGCTGGAGCGACGGCAGCTCCTACAATGAGCAGTTCTTC. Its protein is CASSWSDGSSYNEQFF.

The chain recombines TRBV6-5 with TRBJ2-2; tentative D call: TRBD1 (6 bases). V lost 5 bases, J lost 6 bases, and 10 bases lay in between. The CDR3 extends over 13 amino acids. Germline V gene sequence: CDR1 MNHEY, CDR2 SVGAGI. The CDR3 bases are TGTGCCAGCAGTAGCAGGGGTCCCGGGGAGCTGTTTTTT. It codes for CASSSRGPGELFF.

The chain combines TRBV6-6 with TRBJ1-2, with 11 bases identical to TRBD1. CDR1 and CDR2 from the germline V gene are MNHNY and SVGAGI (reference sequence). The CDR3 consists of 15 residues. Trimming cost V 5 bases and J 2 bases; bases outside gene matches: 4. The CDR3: CASSGGQGDNYGYTF. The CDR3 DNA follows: TGTGCCAGCAGTGGGGGACAGGGGGACAACTATGGCTACACCTTC.

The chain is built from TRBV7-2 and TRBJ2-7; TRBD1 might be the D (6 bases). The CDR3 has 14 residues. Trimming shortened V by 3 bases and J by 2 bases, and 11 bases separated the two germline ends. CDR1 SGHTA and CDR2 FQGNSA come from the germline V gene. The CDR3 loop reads CASSFRQVPYEQYF. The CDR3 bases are TGTGCCAGCAGCTTCCGACAGGTCCCCTACGAGCAGTACTTC.

The CDR3 sequence: CASSFDYYNEQFF. CDR3 sequence (DNA): TGTGCCAGCAGTTTTGACTACTACAATGAGCAGTTCTTC. The J gene is TRBJ2-1, the V gene TRBV27, with D possibly matching TRBD2 (5 bases). V lost 3 bases and J 3 bases, leaving 6 bases between the germline ends. Germline loops: CDR1 MNHEY, CDR2 SMNVEV (reference sequence). This CDR3 comprises 13 residues.